This T cell receptor beta chain was observed in a study of blood T cell repertoires in COVID-19. In the authors' workflow: The assay estimated nucleated cells by amplifying reference gene primers. This table comes from immunoSEQ multiplex PCR, and its TCRdb copy is limited to in-frame clones, with some not included. V, J and clone size were drawn from that table, and D and trimming were deduced from the DNA. This sample has 250,000 to 350,000 clones, with about 89% found just once. The V segment lost 3 bases and the J segment 7 bases; nucleotides outside the gene matches: 12. Germline lookup yields CDR1 KGHSH and CDR2 LQKENI. The CDR3 covers 17 residues.

What was sequenced was peripheral blood. The genes are TRBV18 and TRBJ2-1; the match to TRBD2 covers 10 bases. The source is a man younger than 45 with acute or convalescent COVID-19. The CDR3 sequence is CASSPRSSGGDGNEQFF. CDR3 nucleotide sequence: TGTGCCAGCTCACCCCGTTCTAGCGGGGGTGACGGGAATGAGCAGTTCTTC.